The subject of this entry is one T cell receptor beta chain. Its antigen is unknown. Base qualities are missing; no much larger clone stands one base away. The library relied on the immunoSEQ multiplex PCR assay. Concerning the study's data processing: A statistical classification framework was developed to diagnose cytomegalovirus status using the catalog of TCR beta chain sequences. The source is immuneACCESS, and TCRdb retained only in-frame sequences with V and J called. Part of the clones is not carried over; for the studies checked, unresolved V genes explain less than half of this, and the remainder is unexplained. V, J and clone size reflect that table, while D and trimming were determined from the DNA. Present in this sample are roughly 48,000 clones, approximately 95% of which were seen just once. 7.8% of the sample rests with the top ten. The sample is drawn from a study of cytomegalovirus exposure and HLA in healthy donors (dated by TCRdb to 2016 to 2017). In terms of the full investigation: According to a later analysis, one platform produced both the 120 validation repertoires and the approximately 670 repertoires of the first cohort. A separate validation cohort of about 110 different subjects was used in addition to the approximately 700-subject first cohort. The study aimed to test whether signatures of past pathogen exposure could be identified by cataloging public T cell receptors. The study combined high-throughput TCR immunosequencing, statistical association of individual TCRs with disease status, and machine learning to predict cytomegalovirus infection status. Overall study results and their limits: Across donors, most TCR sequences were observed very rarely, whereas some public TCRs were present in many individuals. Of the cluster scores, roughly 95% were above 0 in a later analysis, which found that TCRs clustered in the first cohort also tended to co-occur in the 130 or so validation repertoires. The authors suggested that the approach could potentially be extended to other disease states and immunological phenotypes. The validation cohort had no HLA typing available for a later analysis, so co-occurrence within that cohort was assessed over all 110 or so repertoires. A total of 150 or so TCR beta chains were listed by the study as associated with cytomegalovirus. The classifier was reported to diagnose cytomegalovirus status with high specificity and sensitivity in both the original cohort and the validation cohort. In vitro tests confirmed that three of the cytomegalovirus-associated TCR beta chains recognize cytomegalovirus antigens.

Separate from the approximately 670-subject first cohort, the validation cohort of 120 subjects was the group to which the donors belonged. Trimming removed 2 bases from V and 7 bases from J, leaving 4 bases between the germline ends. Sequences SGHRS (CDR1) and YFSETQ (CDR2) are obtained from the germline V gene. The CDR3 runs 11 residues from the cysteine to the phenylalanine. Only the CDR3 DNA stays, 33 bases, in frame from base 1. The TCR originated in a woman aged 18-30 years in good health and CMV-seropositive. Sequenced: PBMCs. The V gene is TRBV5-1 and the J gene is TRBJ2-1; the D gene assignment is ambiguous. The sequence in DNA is TGCGCCAGCAGCTTTCAGAATGAGCAGTTCTTC. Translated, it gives CASSFQNEQFF. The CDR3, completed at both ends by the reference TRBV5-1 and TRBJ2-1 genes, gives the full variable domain KAGVTQTPRYLIKTRGQQVTLSCSPISGHRSVSWYQQTPGQGLQFLFEYFSETQRNKGNFPGRFSGRQFSNSRSEMNVSTLELGDSALYLCASSFQNEQFFGPGTRLTVL.